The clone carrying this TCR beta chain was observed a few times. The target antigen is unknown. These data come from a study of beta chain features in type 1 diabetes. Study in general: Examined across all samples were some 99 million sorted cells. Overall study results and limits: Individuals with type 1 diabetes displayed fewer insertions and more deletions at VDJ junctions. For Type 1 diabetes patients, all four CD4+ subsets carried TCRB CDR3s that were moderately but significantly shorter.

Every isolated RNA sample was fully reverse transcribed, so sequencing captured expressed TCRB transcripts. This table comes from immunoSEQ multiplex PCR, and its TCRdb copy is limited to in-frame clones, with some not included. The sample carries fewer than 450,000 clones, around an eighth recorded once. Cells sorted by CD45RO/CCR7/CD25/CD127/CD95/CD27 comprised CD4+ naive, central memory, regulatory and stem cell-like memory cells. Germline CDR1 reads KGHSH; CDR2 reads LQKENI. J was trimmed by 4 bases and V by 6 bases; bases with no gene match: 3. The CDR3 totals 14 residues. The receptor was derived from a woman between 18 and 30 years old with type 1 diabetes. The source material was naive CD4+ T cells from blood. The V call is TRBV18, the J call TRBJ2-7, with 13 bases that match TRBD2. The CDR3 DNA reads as TGTGCCAGCTCCGGGACTAGCGGGACTTACGAGCAGTACTTC. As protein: CASSGTSGTYEQYF.